This T cell receptor (beta chain) was sequenced during a study of CD8 T cells in ankylosing spondylitis. The study, taken as a whole, reports: Significant enrichment of disease-linked clones was reportedly seen in matched ankylosing spondylitis synovial fluid. A subset of motif variants has previously been described in the synovial fluid and blood of reactive arthritis. Characteristic of ankylosing spondylitis blood, it appeared, was a TCR beta motif comprising 7 to 9 highly homologous variants.

Via MiXCR, TCRdb re-called the 5' RACE reads, giving one row per CDR3 protein. Among fewer than 450,000 distinct CDR3 sequences listed, about 15% were seen once. Ten or more counts support this clonotype. Its cognate antigen is unknown. The CDR3 runs 14 residues. Germline V gene lookup returns CDR1 SQVTM and CDR2 ANQGSEA. V dropped 7 bases and J dropped 5; count of bases not matched to a gene: 6. The rearrangement joins TRBV29-1 to TRBJ2-2; the match to TRBD2 covers 11 bases. The clonotype originates from a male donor with ankylosing spondylitis. Sequences were obtained from blood, either unsorted or a sorted T cell fraction (not recorded which). The DNA for the CDR3 is TGCAGCGCTCGACTAGCGGGACGGACCGGGGAGCTGTTTTTT. This translates into CSARLAGRTGELFF.